The 25 T cell receptor beta chains below come from one sample, sequenced in a study of T cell responses to AZD1222 COVID-19 vaccine. The method was immunoSEQ multiplex PCR; TCRdb's version includes in-frame clones alone and lacks a portion of them. The top ten hold 4% to 5% of the sample, which has over 60,000 clones, 85% to 90% seen once. Specimen: peripheral blood, collected 28 days after the second dose of the MenACWY control vaccine. The receptors derive from an adult who received the MenACWY meningococcal vaccine as a control.

The gene calls are TRBV7-2 and TRBJ2-5, with 8 bases fitting TRBD2. The CDR3 spans 17 residues. Germline lookup yields CDR1 SGHTA and CDR2 FQGNSA. Losses at the gene ends were 2 bases for V and 4 bases for J; bases not matched to a gene: 12. CDR3 region: CASSLNLGRGAAETQYF. CDR3 sequence (DNA): TGTGCCAGCAGCTTAAATTTAGGGCGGGGGGCGGCAGAGACCCAGTACTTC.

The CDR3 here is CASSHRGQETYEQYF. In DNA form, the CDR3 reads TGTGCCAGCAGCCATAGGGGGCAGGAGACCTACGAGCAGTACTTC. This rearrangement joins TRBV5-8 to TRBJ2-7, with TRBD1 matching over 7 bases. The V gene's germline CDR1 is SGHTS and CDR2 YDEGEE. J gave up 2 bases and V 4 bases, and 9 bases lay outside the gene matches. This CDR3 has 15 residues.

This clone appeared once. V and J are TRBV6-5 and TRBJ1-2; D gene unclear. V was cut by 0 bases and J by 3 bases, with 8 bases left in between. This CDR3 region has 14 residues. CDR1 and CDR2 from the germline V gene are MNHEY and SVGAGI. The CDR3 DNA reads TGTGCCAGCAGTTACTCTCTCGGGGACTATGGCTACACCTTC. It is translated as CASSYSLGDYGYTF.

This clone was seen just once. This chain joins TRBV28 and TRBJ1-2; 9 bases line up with TRBD1. Per germline, CDR1 MDHEN and CDR2 SYDVKM. The CDR3 has 18 amino acids. J was trimmed by 6 bases and V by 2 bases; bases with no gene match: 16. The CDR3 protein is CASSLIPWGTGFINGYTF. DNA for the CDR3: TGTGCCAGCAGTTTAATTCCGTGGGGGACAGGGTTTATCAATGGCTACACCTTC.

This clone was counted ten times or more. This rearrangement joins TRBV7-9 to TRBJ2-2; D gene ambiguous. V was pared by 7 bases and J by 2 bases, with 14 bases between. Germline values: CDR1 SEHNR, CDR2 FQNEAQ (reference sequence). This CDR3 is built from 15 residues. CDR3: CASIPARANTGELFF. The CDR3 DNA follows: TGTGCCAGCATCCCCGCCCGGGCTAACACCGGGGAGCTGTTTTTT. The full variable domain, its missing parts supplied by reference TRBV7-9 and TRBJ2-2, is DTGVSQNPRHKITKRGQNVTFRCDPISEHNRLYWYRQTLGQGPEFLTYFQNEAQLEKSRLLSDRFSAERPKGSFSTLEIQRTEQGDSAMYLCASIPARANTGELFFGEGSRLTVL.

Here the CDR3 reads CSVVARGLRVEAFF. The CDR3 region has the DNA TGCAGCGTTGTGGCCAGGGGGCTTAGGGTTGAAGCTTTCTTT. J is TRBJ1-1 and V is TRBV29-1, with 8 bases that match TRBD1. The CDR3 totals 14 residues. V trimming: 4 bases; J trimming: 7 bases; junction bases outside the gene matches: 11. CDR1 and CDR2 from the germline V gene are SQVTM and ANQGSEA.

The V and J genes are TRBV24-1 and TRBJ1-2, with a tentative D call TRBD1 (5 bases). This CDR3 has 13 amino acids. Germline V gives CDR1 KGHDR, CDR2 SFDVKD. Trimming took 5 bases from V and 8 from J, leaving 14 bases between them. DNA for the CDR3: TGTGCCACCAGTGCCCAAGGGGTGCGAGGCTACACCTTC. It yields the protein CATSAQGVRGYTF.

This clone was seen a few times. The chain uses TRBV6-5 and TRBJ1-2; 8 bases agree with TRBD1. The V gene end was trimmed by 5 bases and the J gene end by 4 bases; junction bases not matched to a gene: 3. There are 13 residues in the CDR3. Germline CDR1 reads MNHEY; CDR2 reads SVGAGI. Here the CDR3 DNA reads TGTGCCAGCAGTCCAGACAGGGGCTATGGCTACACCTTC. It is translated as CASSPDRGYGYTF.

The chain carries TRBV4-1 and TRBJ2-7, with D hard to call. The germline V gene has CDR1 MGHRA and CDR2 YSYEKL. V gave up 0 bases and J gave up 7 bases, with 13 bases separating them. CDR3 length equals 14 residues. The CDR3 is CASSQEARVGEQYF. In DNA, the CDR3 is TGCGCCAGCAGCCAAGAGGCCCGTGTCGGAGAGCAGTACTTC.

V gene TRBV2 combines with J gene TRBJ1-4; D may be TRBD1 (6 bases). The CDR3 covers 14 residues. The V gene's germline CDR1 is SNHLY and CDR2 FYNNEI. V was clipped by 7 bases and J by 3 bases, with 12 bases between them. In DNA, the CDR3 is TGTGCCAGCAAAAGGGGGGGCCCTAATGAAAAACTGTTTTTT. It encodes CASKRGGPNEKLFF.

The chain joins TRBV18 to TRBJ1-4; D is unclear. Germline-derived CDR1 and CDR2 are KGHSH and LQKENI. CDR3 length: 15 residues. V dropped 7 bases and J dropped 0 bases, with 12 bases sitting between them. DNA of the CDR3: TGTGCCAGCTTTTCTACCCTTGCAACTAATGAAAAACTGTTTTTT. Translated, it gives CASFSTLATNEKLFF.

The V and J genes are TRBV5-1 and TRBJ2-7; 8 nucleotides line up with TRBD1. CDR1 and CDR2 from the germline V gene are SGHRS and YFSETQ. The V and J ends lost 3 bases and 0 bases, in that order; junction bases with no gene match: 8. CDR3 length: 16 amino acids. CDR3 coding DNA: TGCGCCAGCAGCTCCCCGCGACAGGGGCCCTCCTACGAGCAGTACTTC. Translation: CASSSPRQGPSYEQYF.

The chain has TRBV28 and TRBJ2-7, with unresolved D. Germline V gene data show CDR1 as MDHEN and CDR2 as SYDVKM. This CDR3 spans 11 amino acids. The V end was cut by 2 bases, the J end by 8 bases, with 7 bases between. The CDR3 loop is CASSLKEQQYF. The CDR3 nucleotides read TGTGCCAGCAGTTTAAAGGAACAGCAGTACTTC.

The gene calls are TRBV28 and TRBJ2-7; D uncertain. Germline CDR1 MDHEN, CDR2 SYDVKM. The V end lost 2 bases, the J end lost 6 bases, and 11 bases lay between the germline ends. The CDR3 length is 13 residues. In DNA form, the CDR3 reads TGTGCCAGCAGTTTAGCGTCTGTGGGCGAGCAGTACTTC. It specifies CASSLASVGEQYF.

This sequence joins TRBV7-2 and TRBJ2-1; D is uncertain. Germline assignment: CDR1 SGHTA and CDR2 FQGNSA. The CDR3 runs to 13 residues. Trimming took off 4 bases at V and 10 bases at J, with 14 bases between the two ends. Here the CDR3 DNA reads TGTGCCAGCAGCTCCCTATATTTAGAAGAGCAGTTCTTC. Its translation: CASSSLYLEEQFF.

The chain links TRBV19 to TRBJ1-5; tentative D call: TRBD1 (6 bases). Germline CDR1 LNHDA, CDR2 SQIVND (reference sequence). The germline V and J ends were trimmed by 4 bases and 0 bases, with 10 bases remaining between them. CDR3 size: 15 residues. For the CDR3, the DNA is TGTGCCAGTAGTACGGGACATCATAGCAATCAGCCCCAGCATTTT. Translation gives CASSTGHHSNQPQHF. The complete variable domain, with remaining parts taken from reference TRBV19 and TRBJ1-5, reads DGGITQSPKYLFRKEGQNVTLSCEQNLNHDAMYWYRQDPGQGLRLIYYSQIVNDFQKGDIAEGYSVSREKKESFPLTVTSAQKNPTAFYLCASSTGHHSNQPQHFGDGTRLSIL.

The gene calls are TRBV7-9 and TRBJ1-1; TRBD1 might be the D (5 bases). Looked up from germline, CDR1 is SEHNR and CDR2 is FQNEAQ (reference sequence). The CDR3 spans 15 residues. V was trimmed by 5 bases and J by 2 bases, leaving 15 bases between them. The CDR3 loop reads CASSPTGRGNTEAFF. The CDR3 DNA reads TGTGCCAGCAGCCCCACGGGGCGGGGAAACACTGAAGCTTTCTTT.

The J gene is TRBJ1-3, the V gene TRBV5-1; TRBD1 agrees at 7 bases. Germline CDR1 reads SGHRS; CDR2 reads YFSETQ. The CDR3 sequence is 14 residues long. The V segment lost 4 bases and the J segment 8 bases; nucleotides outside the gene matches: 9. CDR3 protein: CASSPQGGAYTIYF. In nucleotides, the CDR3 is TGCGCCAGCAGCCCCCAGGGGGGGGCATACACCATATATTTT.

The V gene is TRBV2, the J gene TRBJ1-1, with a tentative D call TRBD1 (5 bases). V dropped 6 bases and J dropped 0 bases, with 14 bases sitting between them. The CDR3 extends over 15 amino acids. From germline, CDR1 is SNHLY and CDR2 FYNNEI. CDR3 coding DNA: TGTGCCAGCAGGGGGGGGGTTCAAATGAACACTGAAGCTTTCTTT. Translating gives CASRGGVQMNTEAFF. The complete variable domain, with remaining parts taken from reference TRBV2 and TRBJ1-1, reads EPEVTQTPSHQVTQMGQEVILRCVPISNHLYFYWYRQILGQKVEFLVSFYNNEISEKSEIFDDQFSVERPDGSNFTLKIRSTKLEDSAMYFCASRGGVQMNTEAFFGQGTRLTVV.

The CDR3 DNA reads TGTGCCAGTAGTTCGGACATCTCAGCTAACTATGGCTACACCTTC. As protein: CASSSDISANYGYTF. This chain joins TRBV19 and TRBJ1-2, with D perhaps matching TRBD1 (5 bases). Germline V lookup: CDR1 LNHDA, CDR2 SQIVND (reference sequence). The V end lost 5 bases, the J end lost 0 bases, and 13 bases lay between the germline ends. CDR3 length: 15 amino acids.

The rearrangement links TRBV7-6 to TRBJ2-5, with TRBD2 matching over 9 bases. The CDR3 loop spans 14 amino acids. The V gene end was trimmed by 2 bases and the J gene end by 7 bases; junction bases not matched to a gene: 5. Germline CDR1 SGHVS, CDR2 FNYEAQ. The CDR3 coding sequence is TGTGCCAGCAGCTTAAGGCGGGGGGGAGGGACCCAGTACTTC. Translating it yields CASSLRRGGGTQYF.

The chain joins TRBV25-1 to TRBJ2-1; 7 nucleotides match TRBD2. The CDR3 loop spans 15 amino acids. Trimming took 2 bases from V and 3 from J; bases not matched to a gene: 4. The germline V gene encodes CDR1 MGHDK and CDR2 SYGVNS. CDR3 loop: CASSEPREGYNEQFF. CDR3 DNA sequence: TGTGCCAGCAGTGAACCGAGGGAGGGCTACAATGAGCAGTTCTTC.

J is TRBJ1-2 and V is TRBV6-2 or TRBV6-3; no definite D call. This CDR3 is built from 16 residues. CDR1 and CDR2 from the germline V gene are MNHEY and SVGEGT. Trimming left V 4 bases short and J 4 bases short, with 19 bases between. CDR3 sequence: CASSFIGLEVGYGYTF. The CDR3 DNA sequence: TGTGCCAGCAGTTTCATCGGGCTGGAGGTCGGCTATGGCTACACCTTC.

The gene calls are TRBV2 and TRBJ2-1; D call uncertain. The CDR3 sequence is 13 residues long. CDR1 is SNHLY and CDR2 is FYNNEI in the germline V gene. V was pared by 5 bases and J by 5 bases, with 10 bases between. CDR3 DNA sequence: TGTGCCAGCAGTCTCGACCGGAACAATGAGCAGTTCTTC. Protein sequence: CASSLDRNNEQFF. Filled out from reference TRBV2 and TRBJ2-1, the complete variable domain reads EPEVTQTPSHQVTQMGQEVILRCVPISNHLYFYWYRQILGQKVEFLVSFYNNEISEKSEIFDDQFSVERPDGSNFTLKIRSTKLEDSAMYFCASSLDRNNEQFFGPGTRLTVL.

The CDR3 coding sequence is TGTGCCATCAGTGGGTCGGACACCCGCTACGAGCAGTACTTC. Translation gives CAISGSDTRYEQYF. The J gene is TRBJ2-7, the V gene TRBV10-3, with D perhaps TRBD1 (5 bases). V dropped 4 bases and J dropped 3 bases, with 13 bases sitting between them. CDR3 length: 14 amino acids. Germline CDR1 reads ENHRY; CDR2 reads SYGVKD.